Listed here are 6 T cell receptor beta chains from one sample, sequenced in a study of T cells in Graves' hyperthyroidism and ophthalmopathy. Amplification yielded TCR beta CDR3 regions, with RNA transcripts as the source. Primed by the HTBI set, a first-round RT-PCR was run on the TCR CDR3. TCRdb reprocessed the multiplex PCR reads with MiXCR, giving one entry per CDR3 protein. Among 550,000 to 800,000 distinct CDR3 sequences listed, 15% to 20% were seen once. The sequencing input was blood. All receptors come from a man aged 50-60 years with Graves' hyperthyroidism.

For this clonotype: The junction shows a germline mismatch at one end, possibly a read error. J is TRBJ1-3 and V is TRBV3-1; no firm D call. The CDR3 is 13 residues long. Germline V gives CDR1 LGHDT, CDR2 YNNKEL (reference sequence). The CDR3 sequence is CARSPIGENTIYF. The CDR3 nucleotides are TGTGCCCGCAGCCCAATCGGTGAAAACACCATATATTTT.

This clonotype was recorded a few times. V is TRBV12-3 or TRBV12-4 and J is TRBJ2-7; TRBD1 is a possible D gene (5 bases). V was pared by 0 bases and J by 2 bases, with 14 bases between. This CDR3 comprises 16 residues. The CDR3 loop is CASSLAAGRHAYEQYF. The CDR3 nucleotides are TGTGCCAGCAGTTTAGCGGCAGGGCGTCATGCCTACGAGCAGTACTTC.

The V gene is TRBV10-3, the J gene TRBJ2-1; 8 bases are a match to TRBD2. CDR1 is ENHRY and CDR2 is SYGVKD in the germline V gene. This CDR3 has 16 amino acids. The trim removed 5 bases at V and 4 bases at J, leaving 10 bases unmatched. The CDR3 reads CAISYSGTSDYNEQFF. CDR3 nucleotide sequence: TGTGCCATCAGTTACTCCGGGACTAGTGATTACAATGAGCAGTTCTTC.

Of note for this clonotype: One junction end does not reproduce the germline sequence, and a read error may be involved. The chain uses TRBV30 and TRBJ2-7; a possible D gene is TRBD2 (5 bases). This CDR3 is built from 11 residues. Germline lookup yields CDR1 GTSNPN and CDR2 SVGIG (reference sequence). The CDR3 coding sequence is TGTGCCGGGAGATCTTATGGGGAGCAGTACTTC. Translated: CAGRSYGEQYF.

CDR3 protein: CASSQDQGTSNPQHF. In DNA, the CDR3 is TGCGCCAGCAGCCAAGACCAGGGGACATCAAATCCCCAGCATTTT. The V gene is TRBV4-1, the J gene TRBJ1-5, with D possibly TRBD1 on 6 matching bases. Germline CDR1 reads MGHRA; CDR2 reads YSYEKL. Deletions cut 0 bases from V and 10 bases from J, with 16 bases between. This CDR3 has 15 residues.

This clonotype was observed many times. CDR3 region: CASSHTGKGYEQYF. CDR3 sequence (DNA): TGTGCCAGCAGCCATACAGGGAAAGGATACGAGCAGTACTTC. This chain uses TRBV14 with TRBJ2-7; TRBD1 might be the D (6 bases). The CDR3 spans 14 residues. Germline V gives CDR1 SGHDN, CDR2 FVKESK. Trimming took off 3 bases at V and 4 bases at J, with 13 bases between the two ends.